The 14 T cell receptor beta chains presented below share a single source sample, sequenced in a study of blood T cell repertoires in COVID-19. Produced via immunoSEQ multiplex PCR; TCRdb's table is partial and in-frame only. The sample has over 250,000 clones, around nine tenths seen once. The sample comprised peripheral blood. All receptors come from a man between 45 and 60 years old with acute or convalescent COVID-19.

This clone occurred once. This CDR3 reads CASSSMLRDSNSPLHF. In DNA, the CDR3 is TGCGCCAGCAGCTCGATGCTCCGGGACAGTAATTCACCCCTCCACTTT. V and J are TRBV5-1 and TRBJ1-6, with TRBD1 identical over 7 bases. The CDR3 has 16 amino acids. The germline V gene encodes CDR1 SGHRS and CDR2 YFSETQ. V dropped 3 bases and J dropped 6; count of bases not matched to a gene: 9.

The chain joins TRBV7-8 to TRBJ2-1; D is perhaps TRBD2 (7 bases). CDR3 length: 20 amino acids. Germline V lookup: CDR1 SGHVS, CDR2 FQNEAQ. Trimming removed 2 bases from V and 8 bases from J, with 31 bases in between. This chain's CDR3 is CASSLWGGVFMMDMRDEQFF. The CDR3 DNA reads as TGTGCCAGCAGCTTATGGGGGGGCGTATTCATGATGGACATGCGGGATGAGCAGTTCTTC. Supplemented by reference TRBV7-8 and TRBJ2-1, the full variable domain reads GAGVSQSPRYKVAKRGQDVALRCDPISGHVSLFWYQQALGQGPEFLTYFQNEAQLDKSGLPSDRFFAERPEGSVSTLKIQRTQQEDSAVYLCASSLWGGVFMMDMRDEQFFGPGTRLTVL.

This rearrangement joins TRBV11-1 to TRBJ2-7; D possibly corresponds to TRBD1 (5 bases). The CDR3 length is 14 residues. Deletions cut 1 base from V and 0 bases from J, with 7 bases between. Looked up from germline, CDR1 is SGHAT and CDR2 is FQDESV (reference sequence). The CDR3 is CASSLGTYSYEQYF. The CDR3 DNA is TGTGCCAGCAGCTTAGGGACATACTCCTACGAGCAGTACTTC.

This clone occurred once. This chain connects TRBV19 to TRBJ1-4; D gene ambiguous. Trimming pared 7 bases from V and 8 bases from J, leaving 17 bases between. There are 14 residues in the CDR3. Germline V gene data show CDR1 as LNHDA and CDR2 as SQIVND (reference sequence). The CDR3 loop reads CASKEAGIWEKLFF. In nucleotides, the CDR3 is TGTGCCAGTAAGGAAGCCGGGATATGGGAAAAACTGTTTTTT.

V gene TRBV2 combines with J gene TRBJ2-5, with 8 bases lining up with TRBD1. The CDR3 contains 14 residues. From germline, CDR1 is SNHLY and CDR2 FYNNEI. After removal of 7 bases from V and 1 base from J, the junction contained 5 bases not matched to a gene. CDR3: CASKGQASQETQYF. The CDR3 nucleotides read TGTGCCAGCAAGGGACAGGCCTCCCAAGAGACCCAGTACTTC.

The rearrangement joins TRBV7-9 to TRBJ2-3; 11 bases line up with TRBD2. The germline CDR1 and CDR2 sequences are SEHNR and FQNEAQ (reference sequence). This CDR3 has 15 residues. V was pared by 5 bases and J by 2 bases, with 3 bases of the junction left unmatched. The CDR3 nucleotides are TGTGCCAGCAGCCAACTAGCGGGGGACACAGATACGCAGTATTTT. It yields the protein CASSQLAGDTDTQYF.

The chain combines TRBV15 with TRBJ1-2; 8 positions agree with TRBD1. The CDR3 loop spans 16 amino acids. Losses at the gene ends were 4 bases for V and 4 bases for J; bases not matched to a gene: 11. Per the germline V gene, CDR1 is LNHNV and CDR2 is YYDKDF (reference sequence). CDR3 sequence reads: CATSTEMTGALYGYTF. The CDR3, as DNA: TGTGCCACCAGCACCGAAATGACAGGGGCCCTCTATGGCTACACCTTC.

Comments on this clone: The same CDR3 arises from other DNA sequences in this sample as well. The rearrangement links TRBV9 to TRBJ2-5; TRBD2 aligns across 7 bases. Germline V lookup: CDR1 SGDLS, CDR2 YYNGEE. Trimming at V came to 0 bases and at J to 0 bases, leaving 2 bases not matched to a gene. This CDR3 comprises 15 residues. CDR3 bases: TGTGCCAGCAGCGTAGGAGCGGGGAACCAAGAGACCCAGTACTTC. Its protein product is CASSVGAGNQETQYF.

The rearrangement links TRBV30 to TRBJ1-5; TRBD1 matches 8 bases. There are 16 residues in the CDR3. Germline-derived CDR1 and CDR2 are GTSNPN and SVGIG (reference sequence). J was trimmed by 3 bases and V by 2 bases; bases with no gene match: 9. The CDR3 here is CAWSRYRQGNNQPQHF. DNA for the CDR3: TGTGCCTGGAGTCGCTACAGACAGGGGAACAATCAGCCCCAGCATTTT.

This clone was detected once. This chain connects TRBV11-2 to TRBJ2-7; D might be TRBD2 (5 bases). This CDR3 contains 15 residues. V was trimmed by 1 base and J by 3 bases, leaving 13 bases between them. Germline-derived CDR1 and CDR2 are SGHAT and FQNNGV. The CDR3 loop is CASSLGTTGSYEQYF. CDR3 DNA sequence: TGTGCCAGCAGCTTAGGGACCACTGGGAGCTACGAGCAGTACTTC.

This clone was seen just once. The V call is TRBV7-3, the J call TRBJ2-7; 7 bases line up with TRBD1. V lost 4 bases, J lost 1 base, and 10 bases stayed unmatched. The V gene's germline CDR1 is SGHTA and CDR2 FQGTGA. The CDR3 covers 16 residues. CDR3 in amino acids: CASSSSRQGGSYEQYF. The CDR3 nucleotides read TGTGCCAGCAGCTCATCCCGACAGGGTGGGTCCTACGAGCAGTACTTC. The variable domain in full, completed from reference TRBV7-3 and TRBJ2-7, reads GAGVSQTPSNKVTEKGKYVELRCDPISGHTALYWYRQSLGQGPEFLIYFQGTGAADDSGLPNDRFFAVRPEGSVSTLKIQRTERGDSAVYLCASSSSRQGGSYEQYFGPGTRLTVT.

V usage is TRBV10-3 and J usage is TRBJ1-2; 7 nucleotides line up with TRBD1. After removal of 6 bases from V and 6 bases from J, the junction contained 7 bases not matched to a gene. The CDR3 loop spans 13 amino acids. Germline CDR1 is ENHRY and CDR2 is SYGVKD. The CDR3 here is CAIRTGQEDGYTF. As DNA, the CDR3 is TGTGCCATCAGAACCGGACAGGAGGATGGCTACACCTTC.

The chain uses TRBV2 and TRBJ1-2; D unclear. The CDR3 totals 13 residues. Trimming took 8 bases from V and 8 from J, leaving 18 bases between them. The germline gives CDR1 SNHLY, CDR2 FYNNEI. Here the CDR3 reads CASRGGSTIGYTF. DNA for the CDR3: TGTGCCAGCCGCGGAGGCTCCACTATAGGCTACACCTTC. The whole variable domain, filled in from reference TRBV2 and TRBJ1-2, reads EPEVTQTPSHQVTQMGQEVILRCVPISNHLYFYWYRQILGQKVEFLVSFYNNEISEKSEIFDDQFSVERPDGSNFTLKIRSTKLEDSAMYFCASRGGSTIGYTFGSGTRLTVV.

The chain has TRBV3-1 (or the pseudogene TRBV3-2) and TRBJ2-2; maybe TRBD2 (5 bases). Germline V lookup: CDR1 LGHDT, CDR2 YNNKEL (reference sequence). The CDR3 contains 14 residues. The V end was cut by 8 bases, the J end by 3 bases, with 13 bases between. The CDR3 is CASGPGTDTGELFF. Written as DNA, the CDR3 is TGTGCCAGCGGACCGGGAACTGACACCGGGGAGCTGTTTTTT.